This TCR beta chain was sequenced in a study of control samples from healthy donors and cancer patients. Trimming took 1 base from V and 4 from J; bases not matched to a gene: 7. Germline CDR1 is SGHVS and CDR2 is FQNEAQ. The CDR3 is made up of 17 amino acids. Libraries were prepared by immunoSEQ multiplex PCR; TCRdb keeps only in-frame clonotypes and omits some of them. The table includes tens of thousands of clones, 90% to 95% detected once. The receptor was derived from a man aged 25 to 45 in good health. Sequencing used blood. The V and J genes are TRBV7-8 and TRBJ2-1, with 10 bases matching TRBD2. CDR3 sequence (DNA): TGTGCCAGCAGCTTAGGGGCTAGCGGGAGTGTGTACAATGAGCAGTTCTTC. Residues: CASSLGASGSVYNEQFF. The full variable domain, rest sourced from reference TRBV7-8 and TRBJ2-1, is GAGVSQSPRYKVAKRGQDVALRCDPISGHVSLFWYQQALGQGPEFLTYFQNEAQLDKSGLPSDRFFAERPEGSVSTLKIQRTQQEDSAVYLCASSLGASGSVYNEQFFGPGTRLTVL.